Below, 2 T cell receptor beta chains from the same sample are listed, as sequenced in a study of lung T cells in sarcoidosis with Löfgren's syndrome. TCRdb fed the reads into MiXCR, producing one record per CDR3 protein. The profile covers fewer than 80,000 distinct CDR3 sequences, with approximately 22% appearing a single time and approximately 2.1% taken by the ten largest. The specimen sequenced was CD4+ T cells from PBMCs. The source of these receptors is a human donor with sarcoidosis (Löfgren's syndrome or another form), or a control subject (not recorded which).

As to this clonotype: This may arise from a read error, as a much more abundant clone is one base away. This sequence joins TRBV7-2 and TRBJ2-7; the D gene could be TRBD1 or TRBD2 (5 bases each). The CDR3 length is 15 residues. Germline lookup yields CDR1 SGHTA and CDR2 FQGNSA. With 6 bases removed from V and 2 bases from J, the gap between germline ends came to 17 bases. The CDR3 loop is CASRPPIGDAYEQYF. CDR3 sequence (DNA): TGTGCCAGCAGACCTCCGATAGGGGACGCCTACGAGCAGTACTTC. The full variable domain, its missing parts supplied by reference TRBV7-2 and TRBJ2-7, is GAGVSQSPSNKVTEKGKDVELRCDPISGHTALYWYRQSLGQGLEFLIYFQGNSAPDKSGLPSDRFSAERTGGSVSTLTIQRTQQEDSAVYLCASRPPIGDAYEQYFGPGTRLTVT.

The chain couples TRBV4-3 to TRBJ2-1; the D gene is possibly TRBD2 (7 bases). Germline assignment: CDR1 LGHNA and CDR2 YSLEER. The CDR3 has 17 residues. Trimming removed 3 bases at V and 5 bases at J, with 20 bases between. CDR3 nucleotide sequence: TGCGCCAGCAGCCAGGATCCTCGGCGGGGGCTCGACAATGAGCAGTTCTTC. Translating gives CASSQDPRRGLDNEQFF.